These 6 T cell receptor beta chains were sequenced from one sample in a study of OX40 agonist ivuxolimab in advanced cancers. The method was immunoSEQ multiplex PCR; TCRdb's version includes in-frame clones alone and lacks a portion of them. This table has around 35,000 clones, around four fifths appearing once. The input for sequencing was CD4+ or CD8+ T cells sorted from blood, taken in a trial of the OX40 agonist ivuxolimab. The receptor set was obtained from an adult with an advanced solid tumor such as melanoma, head and neck, liver or kidney cancer.

The chain carries TRBV11-2 and TRBJ2-5, with D possibly being TRBD1 (6 bases). Per the germline V gene, CDR1 is SGHAT and CDR2 is FQNNGV. The CDR3 loop spans 14 amino acids. V lost 4 bases and J lost 5, with 14 bases in between. The CDR3 here is CASSSQGGLETQYF. The CDR3 DNA is TGTGCCAGCAGCTCCCAAGGGGGTTTGGAGACCCAGTACTTC.

This clone was seen a handful of times. The chain combines TRBV7-6 with TRBJ2-1, with a tentative D call TRBD1 (5 bases). This CDR3 comprises 16 residues. Germline V gene lookup returns CDR1 SGHVS and CDR2 FNYEAQ. The ends were cut back, 4 bases at V and 0 bases at J, with 13 bases in the middle. CDR3 loop: CASSSPTGTSYNEQFF. CDR3 nucleotide sequence: TGTGCCAGCAGCTCACCTACAGGTACCTCCTACAATGAGCAGTTCTTC.

This rearrangement joins TRBV11-2 to TRBJ2-7, with 8 nucleotides matching TRBD2. The junction had 11 bases not matched to a gene; V was cut back by 8 bases and J by 2 bases. CDR1 is SGHAT, CDR2 FQNNGV, per germline. The length of the CDR3 is 15 residues. CDR3 sequence (DNA): TGTGCCAGCGCTCTAAATAGCGGGGAGCCCTACGAGCAGTACTTC. It is translated as CASALNSGEPYEQYF.

The chain recombines TRBV6-6 with TRBJ1-4; 10 positions match TRBD1. V shed 10 bases, J shed 7 bases, and the junction held 6 bases outside the gene matches. Per germline, CDR1 MNHNY and CDR2 SVGAGI (reference sequence). This CDR3 contains 13 residues. The CDR3 loop is CATGDRGGEKLFF. The CDR3 region has the DNA TGTGCCACGGGGGACAGGGGTGGTGAAAAACTGTTTTTT.

This clone was seen only a few times. The genes are TRBV28 and TRBJ1-5; D is unclear. Deletions cut 7 bases from V and 5 bases from J, with 12 bases between. CDR3 length: 13 residues. The germline V gene has CDR1 MDHEN and CDR2 SYDVKM. This CDR3 reads CASTQSRDQPQHF. CDR3 nucleotide sequence: TGTGCCAGCACCCAATCGAGAGATCAGCCCCAGCATTTT.

CDR3 loop: CAISDSGPLPREQYF. DNA of the CDR3: TGTGCCATCAGTGATTCGGGACCACTACCCCGCGAGCAGTACTTC. This chain joins TRBV10-3 and TRBJ2-7, with D perhaps assigned TRBD1 or TRBD2 (5 bases each). The CDR3 sequence is 15 residues long. The germline CDR1 and CDR2 sequences are ENHRY and SYGVKD. Deletions cut 3 bases from V and 6 bases from J, with 18 bases between.